This T cell receptor beta chain was retrieved from a study of cytomegalovirus exposure and HLA in healthy donors. Overall study findings and caveats: Sequencing depth roughly uniform across donors was assumed in presence/absence analyses.

This clone was observed a few times. Antigen unknown. 60 Vbeta and 13 Jbeta primers were used in PCR. TCRdb's table, derived via immunoSEQ multiplex PCR, lists solely in-frame clones and lacks some. The sample lists about 94,000 clones, more than 60% occurring once. The source of this sequence is a man aged 25 to 40 in good health and CMV-seronegative. The sample taken for sequencing was PBMCs.

The CDR3 reads CASSSRTGDLRETQYF. CDR3 coding DNA: TGTGCCAGCAGCTCCCGGACAGGCGACCTCCGGGAGACCCAGTACTTC. The chain joins TRBV7-9 to TRBJ2-5, with 7 bases lining up with TRBD1. Germline V lookup: CDR1 SEHNR, CDR2 FQNEAQ (reference sequence). J gave up 5 bases and V 4 bases, and 13 bases lay outside the gene matches. The length of the CDR3 is 16 residues. Complete variable domain (other parts from reference TRBV7-9 and TRBJ2-5): DTGVSQNPRHKITKRGQNVTFRCDPISEHNRLYWYRQTLGQGPEFLTYFQNEAQLEKSRLLSDRFSAERPKGSFSTLEIQRTEQGDSAMYLCASSSRTGDLRETQYFGPGTRLLVL.